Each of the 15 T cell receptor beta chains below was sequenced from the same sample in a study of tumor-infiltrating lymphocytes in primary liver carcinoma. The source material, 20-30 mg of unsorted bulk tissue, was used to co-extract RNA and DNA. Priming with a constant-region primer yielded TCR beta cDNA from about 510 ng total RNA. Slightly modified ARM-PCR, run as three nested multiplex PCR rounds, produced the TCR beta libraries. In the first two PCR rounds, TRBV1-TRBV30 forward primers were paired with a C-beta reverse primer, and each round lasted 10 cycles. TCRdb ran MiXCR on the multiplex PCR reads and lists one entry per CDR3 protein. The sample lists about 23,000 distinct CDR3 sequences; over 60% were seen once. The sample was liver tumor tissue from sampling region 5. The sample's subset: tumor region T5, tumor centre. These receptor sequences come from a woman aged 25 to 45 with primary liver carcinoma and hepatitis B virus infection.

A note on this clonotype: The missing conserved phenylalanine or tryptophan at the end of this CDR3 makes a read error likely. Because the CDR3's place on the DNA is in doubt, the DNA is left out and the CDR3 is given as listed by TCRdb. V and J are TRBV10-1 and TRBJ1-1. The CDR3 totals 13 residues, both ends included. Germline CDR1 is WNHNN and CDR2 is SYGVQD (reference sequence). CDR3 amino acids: CASSEAGRERAYY.

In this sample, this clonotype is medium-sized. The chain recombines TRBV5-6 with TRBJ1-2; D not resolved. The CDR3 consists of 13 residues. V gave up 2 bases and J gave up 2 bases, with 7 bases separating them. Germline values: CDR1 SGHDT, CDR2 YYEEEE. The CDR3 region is CASSFRKNYGYTF. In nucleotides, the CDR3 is TGTGCCAGCAGCTTTCGCAAGAACTATGGCTACACCTTC.

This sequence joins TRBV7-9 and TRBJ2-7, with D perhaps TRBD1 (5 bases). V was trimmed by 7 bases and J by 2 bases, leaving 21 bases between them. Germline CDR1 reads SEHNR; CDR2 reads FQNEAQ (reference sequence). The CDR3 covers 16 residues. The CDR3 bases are TGTGCCAGCAACCAAACCACAGGATTTAAAACCTACGAGCAGTACTTC. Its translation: CASNQTTGFKTYEQYF.

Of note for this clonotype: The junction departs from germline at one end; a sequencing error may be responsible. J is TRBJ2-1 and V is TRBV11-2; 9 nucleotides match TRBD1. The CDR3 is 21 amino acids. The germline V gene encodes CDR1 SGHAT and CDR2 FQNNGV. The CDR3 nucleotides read TGTGCCAGCAGCTTAGAACAGGGGGCGAGGCGGGAGAGGGGACACTACAATAAGCAGTTATTC. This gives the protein CASSLEQGARRERGHYNKQLF. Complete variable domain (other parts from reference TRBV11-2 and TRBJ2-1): EAGVAQSPRYKIIEKRQSVAFWCNPISGHATLYWYQQILGQGPKLLIQFQNNGVVDDSQLPKDRFSAERLKGVDSTLKIQPAKLEDSAVYLCASSLEQGARRERGHYNKQLFGPGTRLTVL.

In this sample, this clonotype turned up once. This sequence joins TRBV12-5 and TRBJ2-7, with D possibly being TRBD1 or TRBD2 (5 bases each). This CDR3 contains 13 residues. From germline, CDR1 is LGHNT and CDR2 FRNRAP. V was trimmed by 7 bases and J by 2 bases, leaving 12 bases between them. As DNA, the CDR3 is TGTGCTAGTGTCCCCGGGACGGCCTACGAGCAGTACTTC. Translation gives CASVPGTAYEQYF.

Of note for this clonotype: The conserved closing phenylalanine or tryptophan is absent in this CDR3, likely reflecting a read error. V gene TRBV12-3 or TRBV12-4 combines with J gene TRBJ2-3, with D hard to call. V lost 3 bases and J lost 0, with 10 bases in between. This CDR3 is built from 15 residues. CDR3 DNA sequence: TGTGCCAGCAGTTTTGCCCCTCCAAGCACAGATACGCAGTATCTT. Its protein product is CASSFAPPSTDTQYL.

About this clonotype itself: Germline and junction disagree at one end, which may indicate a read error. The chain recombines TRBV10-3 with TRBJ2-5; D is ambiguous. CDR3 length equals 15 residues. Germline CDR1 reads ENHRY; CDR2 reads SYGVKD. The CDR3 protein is CAISESASRQETQCF. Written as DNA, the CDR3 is TGTGCCATCAGTGAGTCGGCTAGTAGACAAGAGACCCAGTGCTTC.

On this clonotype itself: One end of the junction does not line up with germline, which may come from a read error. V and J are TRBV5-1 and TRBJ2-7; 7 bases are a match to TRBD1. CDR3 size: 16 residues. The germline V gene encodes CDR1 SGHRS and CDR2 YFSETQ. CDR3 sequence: CTSSLGHRDSSYEQYF. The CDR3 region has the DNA TGCACCAGCAGCTTGGGACACCGGGACAGTTCATACGAGCAGTACTTC.

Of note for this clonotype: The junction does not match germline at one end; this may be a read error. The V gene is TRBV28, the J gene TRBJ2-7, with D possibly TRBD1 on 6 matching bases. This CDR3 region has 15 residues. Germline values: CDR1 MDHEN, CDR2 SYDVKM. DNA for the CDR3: TGTGCCAGCAGTATACACCCCCAGGGGTTTTTCGAGCAGCACTTC. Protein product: CASSIHPQGFFEQHF.

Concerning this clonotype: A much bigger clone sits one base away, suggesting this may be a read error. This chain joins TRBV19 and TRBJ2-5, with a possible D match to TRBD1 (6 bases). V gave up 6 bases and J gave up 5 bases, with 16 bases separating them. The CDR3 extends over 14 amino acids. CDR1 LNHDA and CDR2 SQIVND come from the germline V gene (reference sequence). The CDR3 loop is CASSPGHGYETQYF. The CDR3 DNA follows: TGTGCCAGTAGCCCGGGACATGGGTACGAGACCCAGTACTTC.

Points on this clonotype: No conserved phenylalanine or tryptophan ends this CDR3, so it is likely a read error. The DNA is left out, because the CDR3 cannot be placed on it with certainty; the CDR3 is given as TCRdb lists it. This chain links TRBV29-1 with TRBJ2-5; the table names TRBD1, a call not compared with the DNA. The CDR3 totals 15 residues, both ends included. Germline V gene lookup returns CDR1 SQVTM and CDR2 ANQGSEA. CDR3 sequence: CSVETGRGVRETQYI.

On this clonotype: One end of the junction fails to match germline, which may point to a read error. The CDR3: CASRGWDANTGELSF. CDR3 nucleotide sequence: TGTGCCAGCCGGGGGTGGGACGCGAACACTGGGGAGCTGTCTTTT. This chain links TRBV12-3 or TRBV12-4 with TRBJ2-2; a possible D gene is TRBD2 (6 bases). There are 15 residues in the CDR3.

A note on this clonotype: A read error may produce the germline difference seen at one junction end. The CDR3 loop is CARSLPLTSRNEQFF. The CDR3 nucleotides read TGCGCCAGGAGCTTGCCCCTAACTAGTCGGAATGAGCAGTTCTTC. The V call is TRBV5-1, the J call TRBJ2-1; TRBD2 is a possible D gene (5 bases). Germline CDR1 SGHRS, CDR2 YFSETQ. The CDR3 covers 15 residues.

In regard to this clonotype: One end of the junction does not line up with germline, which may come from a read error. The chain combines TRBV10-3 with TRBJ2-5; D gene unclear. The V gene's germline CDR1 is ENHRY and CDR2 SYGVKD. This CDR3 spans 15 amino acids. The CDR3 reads CAISESATRQETKHF. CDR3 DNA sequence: TGTGCCATCAGTGAATCGGCTACCAGACAAGAGACCAAGCACTTC.

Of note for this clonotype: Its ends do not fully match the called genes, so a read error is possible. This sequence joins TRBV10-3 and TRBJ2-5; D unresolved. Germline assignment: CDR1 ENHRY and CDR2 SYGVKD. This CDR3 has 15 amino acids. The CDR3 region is CAITESAIRQETQYF. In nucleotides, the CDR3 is TGTGCCATTACTGAGTCGGCTATCAGACAAGAGACACAGTACTTC.